One and the same sample provided the 15 T cell receptor beta chains below, sequenced in a study of shared clonotypes between healthy human individuals. TCRdb's table, derived via immunoSEQ multiplex PCR, lists solely in-frame clones and lacks some. The data contain about 1.5 million clones, 96% of them seen just once; the ten biggest clones take up roughly 1.1%. Material: naive CD4+ T cells sorted from blood. The subset here: CD45RA+ positively selected. The receptors stem from a man under 40 in good health.

The genes are TRBV5-4 and TRBJ2-5, with D maybe TRBD2 (6 bases). The CDR3 is 15 residues long. Germline CDR1 SGHNT, CDR2 YYREEE (reference sequence). V was shortened by 2 bases and J by 0 bases, with 11 bases between the two germline ends. The CDR3 is CASSLKRADQETQYF. The DNA for the CDR3 is TGTGCCAGCAGCTTAAAGCGGGCTGACCAAGAGACCCAGTACTTC. Full variable domain (remainder filled in from reference TRBV5-4 and TRBJ2-5): ETGVTQSPTHLIKTRGQQVTLRCSSQSGHNTVSWYQQALGQGPQFIFQYYREEENGRGNFPPRFSGLQFPNYSSELNVNALELDDSALYLCASSLKRADQETQYFGPGTRLLVL.

The V and J genes are TRBV27 and TRBJ2-7; 10 nucleotides agree with TRBD2. The CDR3 runs 14 residues. Germline lookup yields CDR1 MNHEY and CDR2 SMNVEV (reference sequence). V lost 3 bases, J lost 3 bases, and 2 bases stayed unmatched. For the CDR3, the DNA is TGTGCCAGCAGTTTTTCTAGCGGGAGCTACGAGCAGTACTTC. Its translation: CASSFSSGSYEQYF.

This sequence joins TRBV27 and TRBJ2-7, with 7 bases identical to TRBD1. Per germline, CDR1 MNHEY and CDR2 SMNVEV (reference sequence). V gave up 2 bases and J gave up 4 bases; unmatched junction bases: 5. The CDR3 totals 14 residues. CDR3 sequence reads: CASSLGQVLYEQYF. The DNA for the CDR3 is TGTGCCAGCAGTTTAGGACAGGTCCTTTACGAGCAGTACTTC.

J is TRBJ1-5 and V is TRBV29-1; D is possibly TRBD1 (6 bases). This CDR3 is built from 14 residues. CDR1 is SQVTM and CDR2 is ANQGSEA in the germline V gene. The germline V and J ends were trimmed by 6 bases and 5 bases, with 17 bases remaining between them. The CDR3 here is CSVQGGIGDQPQHF. The CDR3 DNA sequence: TGCAGCGTCCAAGGGGGGATCGGGGATCAGCCCCAGCATTTT.

The chain combines TRBV7-2 with TRBJ2-7; D gene ambiguous. The CDR3 runs 14 residues. Germline-derived CDR1 and CDR2 are SGHTA and FQGNSA. Trimming removed 2 bases at V and 4 bases at J, with 12 bases between. CDR3 sequence (DNA): TGTGCCAGCAGCTTACAAGCAAGCCTTTACGAGCAGTACTTC. This gives the protein CASSLQASLYEQYF.

The chain is built from TRBV7-3 and TRBJ2-5, with 8 nucleotides matching TRBD1. The length of the CDR3 is 13 residues. In germline, CDR1 is SGHTA, CDR2 FQGTGA. Trimming removed 5 bases from V and 6 bases from J; junction bases left unmatched: 5. CDR3 protein: CASSIGQGQTQYF. CDR3 DNA: TGTGCCAGCAGCATCGGACAGGGTCAGACCCAGTACTTC.

This chain joins TRBV28 and TRBJ1-1; no definite D call. The CDR3 covers 13 residues. Germline values: CDR1 MDHEN, CDR2 SYDVKM. Trimming left V 3 bases short and J 3 bases short, with 8 bases between. The CDR3 nucleotides are TGTGCCAGCAGTTTGGGAATACACACTGAAGCTTTCTTT. Translation: CASSLGIHTEAFF.

The chain joins TRBV27 to TRBJ2-7, with D uncertain. V gave up 4 bases and J gave up 3 bases, with 22 bases separating them. The CDR3 runs 17 residues. Per germline, CDR1 MNHEY and CDR2 SMNVEV (reference sequence). The CDR3 bases are TGTGCCAGCAGTTCAAACTGGGATCCCCGTAAATTCTACGAGCAGTACTTC. The encoded protein is CASSSNWDPRKFYEQYF.

The chain uses TRBV7-2 and TRBJ2-3; 8 bases match TRBD2. The CDR3 contains 16 residues. Per the germline V gene, CDR1 is SGHTA and CDR2 is FQGNSA. J was trimmed by 9 bases and V by 4 bases; bases with no gene match: 15. CDR3 coding DNA: TGTGCCAGCAGCTCCCCAGAGGGACTAGGGGTGGGGACGCAGTATTTT. As protein: CASSSPEGLGVGTQYF.

This clone came up a few times. V and J are TRBV19 and TRBJ1-5, with a possible D match to TRBD1 (6 bases). The CDR3 sequence is 12 residues long. V lost 7 bases and J lost 6, with 10 bases in between. Looked up from germline, CDR1 is LNHDA and CDR2 is SQIVND (reference sequence). The CDR3 DNA is TGTGCCAGTAAGGACAGCCTTCAGCCCCAGCATTTT. As protein: CASKDSLQPQHF. Combining the CDR3 with reference TRBV19 and TRBJ1-5 gives the whole variable domain DGGITQSPKYLFRKEGQNVTLSCEQNLNHDAMYWYRQDPGQGLRLIYYSQIVNDFQKGDIAEGYSVSREKKESFPLTVTSAQKNPTAFYLCASKDSLQPQHFGDGTRLSIL.

The chain carries TRBV5-1 and TRBJ1-4; 7 bases are shared with TRBD1. Germline trimming cut 2 bases from V and 0 bases from J; bases unmatched to any gene: 4. The CDR3 length is 16 residues. The germline V gene has CDR1 SGHRS and CDR2 YFSETQ. CDR3 amino acids: CASSFGDRATNEKLFF. As DNA, the CDR3 is TGCGCCAGCAGCTTTGGGGACAGAGCAACTAATGAAAAACTGTTTTTT.

The rearrangement links TRBV29-1 to TRBJ2-2; the D gene is possibly TRBD2 (5 bases). The germline gives CDR1 SQVTM, CDR2 ANQGSEA. The length of the CDR3 is 12 residues. Trimming removed 8 bases at V and 5 bases at J, with 12 bases between. CDR3 residues: CSSRTATGELFF. In DNA, the CDR3 is TGCAGCTCCCGGACTGCTACCGGGGAGCTGTTTTTT.

On this clone itself: This specimen includes other DNA sequences encoding the same CDR3. The CDR3: CASRRDSNTGELFF. Written as DNA, the CDR3 is TGTGCCAGCAGGAGGGACAGTAACACCGGGGAGCTGTTTTTT. The V and J genes are TRBV6-5 and TRBJ2-2; 7 bases fit TRBD1. The germline V gene has CDR1 MNHEY and CDR2 SVGAGI. The CDR3 runs 14 residues. Losses at the gene ends were 6 bases for V and 2 bases for J; bases not matched to a gene: 3.

The chain joins TRBV27 to TRBJ2-3; D may be TRBD1 or TRBD2 (5 bases each). The V end was cut by 5 bases, the J end by 2 bases, with 26 bases between. The CDR3 has 19 amino acids. The V gene's germline CDR1 is MNHEY and CDR2 SMNVEV (reference sequence). CDR3: CASSVKVDNRGALTDTQYF. As DNA, the CDR3 is TGTGCCAGCAGTGTAAAAGTGGACAACCGAGGGGCCCTCACAGATACGCAGTATTTT.

The chain couples TRBV5-8 to TRBJ1-5; D is unresolved. Germline V gene lookup returns CDR1 SGHTS and CDR2 YDEGEE. The V gene lost 0 bases and the J gene lost 1 base, with 8 bases spanning the gap. This CDR3 comprises 15 residues. CDR3 in DNA: TGTGCCAGCAGCTTGGGGGTCAACAGCAATCAGCCCCAGCATTTT. Translation gives CASSLGVNSNQPQHF.